The TCR beta chain described here comes from a study of shared clonotypes between healthy human individuals. Each unsorted PBMC replicate got 300 ng genomic DNA, roughly 30,000 genomes. The protocol was immunoSEQ multiplex PCR, while the TCRdb copy is restricted to in-frame clones and leaves out a portion. The sample includes more than 450,000 clones, about four fifths of them seen just once. Germline lookup yields CDR1 MGHRA and CDR2 YSYEKL. V dropped 0 bases and J dropped 8 bases, with 13 bases sitting between them. The CDR3 totals 14 residues. The rearrangement joins TRBV4-1 to TRBJ1-2, with D hard to call. The TCR was taken from a woman between 40 and 55 years old in good health. Some clones in this sample may be carry-over from other donors' samples. The sequencing sample was made of PBMCs. The CDR3 is CASSQEFGVRGYTF. The CDR3 region has the DNA TGCGCCAGCAGCCAAGAGTTTGGGGTCCGGGGCTACACCTTC.